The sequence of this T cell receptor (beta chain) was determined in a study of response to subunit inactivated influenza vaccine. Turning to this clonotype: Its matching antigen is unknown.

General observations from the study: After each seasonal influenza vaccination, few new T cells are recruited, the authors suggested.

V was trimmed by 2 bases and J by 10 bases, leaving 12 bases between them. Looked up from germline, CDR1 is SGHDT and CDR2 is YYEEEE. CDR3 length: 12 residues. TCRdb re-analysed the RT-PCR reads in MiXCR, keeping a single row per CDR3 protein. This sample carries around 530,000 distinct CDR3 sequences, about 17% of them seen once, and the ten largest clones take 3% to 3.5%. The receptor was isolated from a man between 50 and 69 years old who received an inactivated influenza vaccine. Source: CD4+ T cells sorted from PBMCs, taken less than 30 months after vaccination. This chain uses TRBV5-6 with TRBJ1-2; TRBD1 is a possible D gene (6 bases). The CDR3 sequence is CASSLPRGDYTF. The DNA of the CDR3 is TGTGCCAGCAGCTTACCCAGGGGAGACTACACCTTC. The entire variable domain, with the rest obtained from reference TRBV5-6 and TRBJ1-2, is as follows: DAGVTQSPTHLIKTRGQQVTLRCSPKSGHDTVSWYQQALGQGPQFIFQYYEEEERQRGNFPDRFSGHQFPNYSSELNVNALLLGDSALYLCASSLPRGDYTFGSGTRLTVV.